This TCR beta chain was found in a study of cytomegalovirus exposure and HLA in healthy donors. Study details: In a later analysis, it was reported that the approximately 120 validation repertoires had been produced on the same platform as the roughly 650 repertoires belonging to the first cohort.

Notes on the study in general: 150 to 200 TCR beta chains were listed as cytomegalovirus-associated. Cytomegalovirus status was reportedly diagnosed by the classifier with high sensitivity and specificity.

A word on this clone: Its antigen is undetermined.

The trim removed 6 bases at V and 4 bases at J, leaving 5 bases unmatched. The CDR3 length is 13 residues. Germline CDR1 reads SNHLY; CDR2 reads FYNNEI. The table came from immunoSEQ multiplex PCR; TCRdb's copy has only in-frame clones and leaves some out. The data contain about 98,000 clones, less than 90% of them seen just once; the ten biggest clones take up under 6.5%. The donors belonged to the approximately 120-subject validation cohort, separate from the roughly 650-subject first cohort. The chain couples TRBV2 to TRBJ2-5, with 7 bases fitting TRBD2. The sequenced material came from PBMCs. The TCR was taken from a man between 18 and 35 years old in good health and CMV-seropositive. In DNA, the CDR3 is TGTGCCAGCAGGGCCCCTAGCGGAGAGACCCAGTACTTC. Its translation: CASRAPSGETQYF.